A single sample is the source of the 9 T cell receptor beta chains below, sequenced in a study of T cell responses to AZD1222 COVID-19 vaccine. Method: immunoSEQ multiplex PCR; TCRdb's copy keeps in-frame clones and lacks some. The table has about 120,000 clones, 89% seen once. Here the sequenced sample was peripheral blood, taken on day 0 of AZD1222 vaccination. These receptor sequences come from an adult in good health.

The rearrangement uses TRBV7-9 and TRBJ1-3; the match to TRBD1 covers 8 bases. CDR1 is SEHNR and CDR2 is FQNEAQ in the germline V gene (reference sequence). V lost 5 bases and J lost 4; bases outside the gene matches: 16. CDR3 size: 18 residues. CDR3 amino acids: CASSQTGTGFERGNTIYF. The CDR3 DNA is TGTGCCAGCAGCCAAACCGGGACAGGATTCGAACGAGGAAACACCATATATTTT.

The chain employs TRBV28 and TRBJ2-7; D gene uncertain. The length of the CDR3 is 14 residues. Between the trimmed V and J ends, which lost 2 bases and 4 bases, there was a span of 12 bases. Germline V lookup: CDR1 MDHEN, CDR2 SYDVKM. CDR3 residues: CASSLGPRAYEQYF. Written as DNA, the CDR3 is TGTGCCAGCAGTTTAGGCCCCAGAGCTTACGAGCAGTACTTC.

The chain employs TRBV12-3 or TRBV12-4 and TRBJ1-1; D might be TRBD1 (5 bases). The CDR3 covers 12 residues. V gave up 3 bases and J gave up 6 bases, with 8 bases separating them. The CDR3 here is CASSLGLSEAFF. DNA for the CDR3: TGTGCCAGCAGTTTGGGACTGTCTGAAGCTTTCTTT.

This chain uses TRBV6-5 with TRBJ2-3; the D gene is possibly TRBD2 (6 bases). The length of the CDR3 is 15 residues. V was trimmed by 11 bases and J by 5 bases, leaving 23 bases between them. The germline V gene has CDR1 MNHEY and CDR2 SVGAGI. The CDR3 region is CAGPPAGPSIDTQYF. In DNA form, the CDR3 reads TGTGCCGGACCTCCGGCGGGGCCGTCGATAGATACGCAGTATTTT.

The chain joins TRBV11-3 to TRBJ2-5, with TRBD2 identical over 9 bases. Germline CDR1 and CDR2: SGHNT and YENEEA. The CDR3 is 17 amino acids. V trimming: 0 bases; J trimming: 0 bases; junction bases outside the gene matches: 5. The CDR3 DNA follows: TGTGCCAGCAGCTTAGATAGACTAGCGGATTACCAAGAGACCCAGTACTTC. Translating it yields CASSLDRLADYQETQYF.

The J gene is TRBJ1-2, the V gene TRBV19; the match to TRBD1 covers 10 bases. The CDR3 extends over 12 amino acids. With 7 bases clipped from V and 8 bases from J, the junction kept 4 bases outside the gene matches. The germline V gene encodes CDR1 LNHDA and CDR2 SQIVND (reference sequence). CDR3: CASTLGQGGYTF. In DNA, the CDR3 is TGTGCCAGTACCCTGGGACAGGGGGGCTACACCTTC.

This clone appeared once. In DNA, the CDR3 is TGCGCCAGCAGCTTGAACGACAATGAGCAGTTCTTC. It is translated as CASSLNDNEQFF. The genes are TRBV5-1 and TRBJ2-1; no definite D call. V was trimmed by 1 base and J by 5 bases, leaving 4 bases between them. The CDR3 has 12 amino acids. From germline, CDR1 is SGHRS and CDR2 YFSETQ.

The rearrangement uses TRBV23-1 and TRBJ2-1; D possibly corresponds to TRBD2 (6 bases). TRBV23-1 is identified as an open reading frame with a role that is uncertain. The CDR3 covers 23 residues. V gave up 0 bases and J gave up 4 bases, with 34 bases separating them. CDR3 amino acids: CASSQSGGVGRGIAHSSYNEQFF. The CDR3 nucleotides are TGCGCCAGCAGTCAATCGGGGGGAGTTGGTCGCGGGATCGCCCACTCCTCTTACAATGAGCAGTTCTTC.

This clone was observed once. The chain combines TRBV6-5 with TRBJ2-3; 7 positions match TRBD1. The germline V gene has CDR1 MNHEY and CDR2 SVGAGI. The CDR3 length is 15 residues. The V segment lost 6 bases and the J segment 0 bases; nucleotides outside the gene matches: 6. This CDR3 reads CASSLTGFSTDTQYF. The CDR3 DNA reads as TGTGCCAGCAGCCTGACAGGGTTTAGCACAGATACGCAGTATTTT.